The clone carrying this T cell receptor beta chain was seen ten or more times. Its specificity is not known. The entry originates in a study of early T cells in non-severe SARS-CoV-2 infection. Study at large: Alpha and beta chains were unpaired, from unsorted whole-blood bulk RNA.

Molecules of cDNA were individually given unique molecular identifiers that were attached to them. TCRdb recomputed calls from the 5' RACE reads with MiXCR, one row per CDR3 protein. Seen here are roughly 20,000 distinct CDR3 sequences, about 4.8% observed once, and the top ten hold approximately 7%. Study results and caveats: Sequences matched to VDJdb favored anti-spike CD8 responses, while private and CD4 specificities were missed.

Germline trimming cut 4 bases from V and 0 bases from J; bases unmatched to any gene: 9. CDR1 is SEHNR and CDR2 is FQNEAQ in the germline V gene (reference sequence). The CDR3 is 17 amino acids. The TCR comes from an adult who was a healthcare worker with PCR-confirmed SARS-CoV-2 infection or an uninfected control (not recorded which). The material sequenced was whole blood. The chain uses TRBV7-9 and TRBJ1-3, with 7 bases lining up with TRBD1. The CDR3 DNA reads TGTGCCAGCAGCTCAAATCCGGGACAGCGCTCTGGAAACACCATATATTTT. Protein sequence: CASSSNPGQRSGNTIYF. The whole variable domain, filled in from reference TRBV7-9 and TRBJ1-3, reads DTGVSQNPRHKITKRGQNVTFRCDPISEHNRLYWYRQTLGQGPEFLTYFQNEAQLEKSRLLSDRFSAERPKGSFSTLEIQRTEQGDSAMYLCASSSNPGQRSGNTIYFGEGSWLTVV.